Listed below are T cell receptor beta chains from one sample, sequenced in a study of shared clonotypes between healthy human individuals. Clones were read by immunoSEQ multiplex PCR, and TCRdb kept only the in-frame ones, dropping some. The table has about 1 million clones, roughly 80% seen once. Sequenced input: memory CD4+ T cells sorted from blood. The receptors were sampled from a man aged 18 to 29 in good health. Both conserved end residues are trimmed from each CDR3.

v_call: TRBV7-2; cdr3_length: 12; j_call: TRBJ2-3; cdr3_aa: ASSLQGSADTQY
v_call: TRBV19; cdr3_length: 12; j_call: TRBJ2-7; cdr3_aa: ASSSGYGAYEQY
v_call: TRBV9; cdr3_length: 12; j_call: TRBJ1-2; cdr3_aa: ASSVDAGVYGYT
v_call: TRBV11-3; cdr3_length: 15; j_call: TRBJ2-3; cdr3_aa: ASSLEGSSGRTDTQY
v_call: TRBV7-3; cdr3_length: 10; j_call: TRBJ1-1; cdr3_aa: ASSPQYTEAF
v_call: TRBV30; cdr3_length: 18; j_call: TRBJ1-6; cdr3_aa: AWNKRGPPAGQGYNSPLH
v_call: TRBV7-9; cdr3_length: 11; j_call: TRBJ2-2; cdr3_aa: ASSDRLAGELF
v_call: TRBV28; cdr3_length: 12; j_call: TRBJ1-3; cdr3_aa: ASTGISSGNTIY
v_call: TRBV5-1; cdr3_length: 13; j_call: TRBJ1-5; cdr3_aa: ASSLEGKFNQPQH
v_call: TRBV10-3; cdr3_length: 11; j_call: TRBJ2-3; cdr3_aa: ATLGSDGDTQY
v_call: TRBV6-1; cdr3_length: 12; j_call: TRBJ1-1; cdr3_aa: ASNVRGERSEAF
v_call: TRBV7-9; cdr3_length: 10; j_call: TRBJ2-5; cdr3_aa: ASSRTGWEQY
v_call: TRBV10-3; cdr3_length: 15; j_call: TRBJ1-1; cdr3_aa: AISEVVGAGLGTEAF
v_call: TRBV7-2; cdr3_length: 13; j_call: TRBJ2-3; cdr3_aa: ASSFSWVVTDTQY
v_call: TRBV29-1; cdr3_length: 10; j_call: TRBJ1-1; cdr3_aa: SVERFGSEAF
v_call: TRBV25-1; cdr3_length: 12; j_call: TRBJ2-5; cdr3_aa: ASSDPLPPGTQY
v_call: TRBV5-1; cdr3_length: 14; j_call: TRBJ2-3; cdr3_aa: ASSWGLAASTDTQY
v_call: TRBV7-2; cdr3_length: 14; j_call: TRBJ1-4; cdr3_aa: ASSFPGQPGNEKLF
v_call: TRBV30; cdr3_length: 12; j_call: TRBJ1-6; cdr3_aa: AWAPRGLNSPLH
v_call: TRBV7-3; cdr3_length: 14; j_call: TRBJ2-3; cdr3_aa: ASSSLAGGGVDTQY
v_call: TRBV6-6; cdr3_length: 13; j_call: TRBJ1-5; cdr3_aa: ASSRSQGADQPQH
v_call: TRBV5-5; cdr3_length: 15; j_call: TRBJ1-4; cdr3_aa: ASSPPRGQGSNEKLF